The sequence of this TCR beta chain was determined in a study of blood T cell repertoires in COVID-19. Study details: COVID-19 samples from acute and convalescent phases originated in the United States, Italy and Spain.

TCRdb's table, derived via immunoSEQ multiplex PCR, lists solely in-frame clones and lacks some. Here the sample spans approximately 150,000 clones, over 60% being singletons. Germline values: CDR1 LNHDA, CDR2 SQIVND (reference sequence). V lost 6 bases and J lost 1, with 6 bases in between. There are 13 residues in the CDR3. This receptor was taken from a man aged 45-65 years with acute or convalescent COVID-19. Input material: peripheral blood. V is TRBV19 and J is TRBJ2-2, with D unclear. The CDR3 loop is CASSGGNTGELFF. The CDR3 coding sequence is TGTGCCAGTAGCGGTGGGAACACCGGGGAGCTGTTTTTT. Full variable domain (missing parts from reference TRBV19 and TRBJ2-2): DGGITQSPKYLFRKEGQNVTLSCEQNLNHDAMYWYRQDPGQGLRLIYYSQIVNDFQKGDIAEGYSVSREKKESFPLTVTSAQKNPTAFYLCASSGGNTGELFFGEGSRLTVL.